This passage covers 20 T cell receptor beta chains from one sample sequenced in a study of T-cell reconstitution after alpha-beta-depleted transplantation in children. Unique molecular identifiers were incorporated during preparation of the TCRbeta library. One entry per CDR3 protein results from TCRdb running MiXCR on the PCR reads. Found here are about a million distinct CDR3 sequences, about 29% of them singletons; the top ten hold 28%. The sequencing used PBMCs, mostly from graft donor cells, collected 360 days after TCRalphabeta/CD19-depleted stem cell transplant. These receptors originate from a boy in the first two years of life who had a stem cell transplant for SCID, so the T cells may come from the graft donor.

The chain joins TRBV5-1 to TRBJ1-1; 11 bases are shared with TRBD1. Germline loops: CDR1 SGHRS, CDR2 YFSETQ. The trim removed 4 bases at V and 8 bases at J, leaving 10 bases unmatched. The CDR3 is made up of 15 amino acids. The CDR3 loop is CASSVISGTGGEAFF. Written as DNA, the CDR3 is TGCGCCAGCAGCGTTATATCCGGGACAGGGGGAGAAGCTTTCTTT.

The V call is TRBV24-1, the J call TRBJ1-5; 7 nucleotides line up with TRBD1. V lost 3 bases and J lost 1; bases outside the gene matches: 2. This CDR3 has 15 amino acids. CDR1 and CDR2 from the germline V gene are KGHDR and SFDVKD. The CDR3 region has the DNA TGTGCCACCAGTGATGGACAGGCGAGCAATCAGCCCCAGCATTTT. Protein sequence: CATSDGQASNQPQHF.

This clonotype turned up a few times. The chain has TRBV3-1 and TRBJ2-5; TRBD2 matches at 10 bases. The CDR3 loop spans 15 amino acids. The V and J ends lost 1 base and 2 bases, in that order; junction bases with no gene match: 1. The germline CDR1 and CDR2 sequences are LGHDT and YNNKEL (reference sequence). The CDR3, as DNA: TGTGCCAGCAGCCAAGGGACTAGCGGTCAAGAGACCCAGTACTTC. This codes for CASSQGTSGQETQYF.

The chain uses TRBV3-1 and TRBJ1-1, with D possibly TRBD1 on 5 matching bases. CDR1 is LGHDT and CDR2 is YNNKEL in the germline V gene (reference sequence). Between the trimmed V and J ends, which lost 0 bases and 0 bases, there was a span of 20 bases. The CDR3 is 19 residues long. CDR3 coding DNA: TGTGCCAGCAGCCAAGATCGAGGGAGGGCAGGGCGAATGAACACTGAAGCTTTCTTT. Translated, it gives CASSQDRGRAGRMNTEAFF.

CDR3 nucleotide sequence: TGTGCCAGCAGCCCTCGGGTCAAAGGGGCGAACACCGGGGAGCTGTTTTTT. Translation: CASSPRVKGANTGELFF. The chain combines TRBV9 with TRBJ2-2; possible D gene TRBD1, 5 bases. CDR1 SGDLS and CDR2 YYNGEE come from the germline V gene. V was pared by 4 bases and J by 0 bases, with 16 bases between. The CDR3 sequence is 17 residues long. Based on the CDR3 plus reference TRBV9 and TRBJ2-2, the full variable domain is DSGVTQTPKHLITATGQRVTLRCSPRSGDLSVYWYQQSLDQGLQFLIQYYNGEERAKGNILERFSAQQFPDLHSELNLSSLELGDSALYFCASSPRVKGANTGELFFGEGSRLTVL.

The table lists this clonotype with many counts. This CDR3 is CASSSRTGNQPQHF. For the CDR3, the DNA is TGTGCCAGCAGCTCTCGGACAGGCAATCAGCCCCAGCATTTT. J is TRBJ1-5 and V is TRBV5-8; possible D gene TRBD1, 6 bases. Trimming took 3 bases from V and 2 from J, leaving 9 bases between them. Germline CDR1 is SGHTS and CDR2 is YDEGEE. The CDR3 has 14 residues.

The chain carries TRBV20-1 and TRBJ2-7; TRBD2 agrees at 9 bases. Germline V lookup: CDR1 DFQATT, CDR2 SNEGSKA (reference sequence). The CDR3 has 15 amino acids. Trimming took 2 bases from V and 3 from J; bases not matched to a gene: 8. CDR3 DNA: TGCAGTGCTAGATCCCCCACTAGCGGGCACTACGAGCAGTACTTC. This translates into CSARSPTSGHYEQYF.

The rearrangement joins TRBV5-1 to TRBJ2-1, with D perhaps matching TRBD2 (5 bases). This CDR3 contains 17 residues. Germline values: CDR1 SGHRS, CDR2 YFSETQ. V lost 0 bases and J 3 bases, leaving 16 bases between the germline ends. CDR3 nucleotide sequence: TGCGCCAGCAGCTTGGTCGGAGGAGAGGGTCTCTACAATGAGCAGTTCTTC. The encoded protein is CASSLVGGEGLYNEQFF.

The V call is TRBV29-1, the J call TRBJ2-7, with TRBD1 identical over 9 bases. V was clipped by 5 bases and J by 2 bases; unmatched bases: 7. The germline gives CDR1 SQVTM, CDR2 ANQGSEA. The length of the CDR3 is 14 residues. CDR3 DNA sequence: TGCAGCGTTCTCCGGGACAGGGTCCCCTACGAGCAGTACTTC. Its protein is CSVLRDRVPYEQYF.

In this sample, this clonotype turned up once. The chain employs TRBV5-1 and TRBJ2-3; D may be TRBD1 or TRBD2 (5 bases each). V gave up 4 bases and J gave up 6 bases, with 21 bases separating them. Germline assignment: CDR1 SGHRS and CDR2 YFSETQ. The CDR3 totals 16 residues. The CDR3 nucleotides read TGCGCCAGCAGCCATGGGACGGAGGAAATTTTGGATACGCAGTATTTT. Translated: CASSHGTEEILDTQYF.

V usage is TRBV4-2 and J usage is TRBJ2-7; D uncertain. CDR1 is LGHNA and CDR2 is YNFKEQ in the germline V gene. V dropped 1 base and J dropped 4 bases, with 14 bases sitting between them. The CDR3 length is 15 residues. Here the CDR3 reads CASSQASAFGYEQYF. In DNA form, the CDR3 reads TGTGCCAGCAGCCAAGCCTCCGCCTTTGGGTACGAGCAGTACTTC.

The chain links TRBV12-3 or TRBV12-4 to TRBJ1-1; D possibly corresponds to TRBD1 (5 bases). V lost 2 bases and J lost 11, with 24 bases in between. The CDR3 covers 16 residues. The CDR3 nucleotides read TGTGCCAGCAGTTTATTCGGGGCTCTCAGTGGGACTTCTGCTTTCTTT. The encoded protein is CASSLFGALSGTSAFF.

The CDR3 is CATRRGDTQYF. The CDR3, as DNA: TGTGCCACCCGCAGGGGGGATACGCAGTATTTT. The chain recombines TRBV24-1 with TRBJ2-3; 7 bases fit TRBD1. The CDR3 runs to 11 residues. Germline V lookup: CDR1 KGHDR, CDR2 SFDVKD. Trimming removed 9 bases from V and 6 bases from J; junction bases left unmatched: 2.

The chain recombines TRBV4-1 with TRBJ1-4, with unresolved D. In germline, CDR1 is MGHRA, CDR2 YSYEKL. With 0 bases removed from V and 9 bases from J, the gap between germline ends came to 17 bases. This CDR3 is 16 amino acids long. CDR3 bases: TGCGCCAGCAGCCAAGATAAGGGAGTAAGAGGGCAAAAACTGTTTTTT. It yields the protein CASSQDKGVRGQKLFF.

This clonotype has just a few counts. V is TRBV6-5 and J is TRBJ2-7; 8 bases align to TRBD1. V trimming: 2 bases; J trimming: 2 bases; junction bases outside the gene matches: 2. The V gene's germline CDR1 is MNHEY and CDR2 SVGAGI. This CDR3 comprises 14 residues. CDR3 region: CASSYEGQAYEQYF. CDR3 DNA sequence: TGTGCCAGCAGTTACGAGGGACAGGCCTACGAGCAGTACTTC.

This clonotype was seen at least ten times. The chain has TRBV10-3 and TRBJ2-1; 14 positions agree with TRBD2. This CDR3 has 16 amino acids. V lost 4 bases and J lost 8; bases outside the gene matches: 7. The germline V gene encodes CDR1 ENHRY and CDR2 SYGVKD. The CDR3 is CAISVVRLAGGYEQFF. The CDR3 DNA follows: TGTGCCATCAGTGTGGTCCGACTAGCGGGGGGGTATGAGCAGTTCTTC.

This clonotype turned up a few times. This chain links TRBV6-2 or TRBV6-3 with TRBJ1-5, with 11 nucleotides matching TRBD1. This CDR3 is 18 amino acids long. CDR1 is MNHEY, CDR2 SVGEGT, per germline. Germline trimming cut 6 bases from V and 0 bases from J; bases unmatched to any gene: 10. CDR3 residues: CASSLDRGRIPSNQPQHF. For the CDR3, the DNA is TGTGCCAGCAGCCTGGACAGGGGGCGTATCCCTAGCAATCAGCCCCAGCATTTT.

This chain connects TRBV19 to TRBJ2-3; TRBD2 aligns across 8 bases. This CDR3 comprises 17 residues. Germline loops: CDR1 LNHDA, CDR2 SQIVND (reference sequence). Trimming cost V 5 bases and J 2 bases; bases outside gene matches: 12. Here the CDR3 reads CASSLNVGGAYTDTQYF. The DNA of the CDR3 is TGTGCCAGTAGTCTTAATGTCGGGGGGGCCTACACAGATACGCAGTATTTT.

The chain links TRBV4-1 to TRBJ2-7, with 11 bases aligning to TRBD2. The CDR3 consists of 20 residues. V shed 0 bases, J shed 6 bases, and the junction held 19 bases outside the gene matches. Germline V gene sequence: CDR1 MGHRA, CDR2 YSYEKL. The CDR3 spells CASSQDPASGGIASPSEQYF. The CDR3 DNA is TGCGCCAGCAGCCAAGACCCGGCTAGCGGGGGGATCGCATCTCCGTCCGAGCAGTACTTC.

This clonotype was detected many times. The rearrangement links TRBV5-8 to TRBJ2-3; D uncertain. Germline CDR1 SGHTS, CDR2 YDEGEE. Trimming took off 4 bases at V and 4 bases at J, with 13 bases between the two ends. The CDR3 runs to 14 residues. CDR3 bases: TGTGCCAGCAGCCCCGGGCCTAGGCCAGATACGCAGTATTTT. This translates into CASSPGPRPDTQYF.